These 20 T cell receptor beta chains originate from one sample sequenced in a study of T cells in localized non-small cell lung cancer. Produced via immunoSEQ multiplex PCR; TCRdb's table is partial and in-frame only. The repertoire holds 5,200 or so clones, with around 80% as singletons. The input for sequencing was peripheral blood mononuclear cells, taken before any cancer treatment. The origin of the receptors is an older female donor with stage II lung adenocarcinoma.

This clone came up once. CDR3 sequence (DNA): TGTGCCAGCACCCCGGGACTTGCCTACAATGAGCAGTTCTTC. It yields the protein CASTPGLAYNEQFF. The rearrangement links TRBV6-5 to TRBJ2-1; TRBD2 is a possible D gene (6 bases). This CDR3 is built from 14 residues. The ends were cut back, 7 bases at V and 2 bases at J, with 12 bases in the middle. Germline V gene lookup returns CDR1 MNHEY and CDR2 SVGAGI.

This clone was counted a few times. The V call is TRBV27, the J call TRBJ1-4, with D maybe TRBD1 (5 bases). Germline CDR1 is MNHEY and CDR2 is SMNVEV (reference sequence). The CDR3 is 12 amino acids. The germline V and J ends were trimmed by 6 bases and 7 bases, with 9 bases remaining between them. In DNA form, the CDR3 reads TGTGCCAGCAGCTACGGGGGTGAAAAACTGTTTTTT. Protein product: CASSYGGEKLFF.

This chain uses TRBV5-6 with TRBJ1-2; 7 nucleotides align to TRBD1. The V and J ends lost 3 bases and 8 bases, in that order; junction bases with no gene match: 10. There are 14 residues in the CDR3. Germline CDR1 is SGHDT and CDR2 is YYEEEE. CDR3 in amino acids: CASSSRQGWWGYTF. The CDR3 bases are TGTGCCAGCAGCTCAAGACAGGGCTGGTGGGGCTACACCTTC.

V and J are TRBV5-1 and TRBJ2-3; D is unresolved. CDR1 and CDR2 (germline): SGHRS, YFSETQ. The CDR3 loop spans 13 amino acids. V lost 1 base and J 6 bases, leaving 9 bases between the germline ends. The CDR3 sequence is CASSLLVEDTQYF. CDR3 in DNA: TGCGCCAGCAGCTTGTTGGTTGAGGATACGCAGTATTTT. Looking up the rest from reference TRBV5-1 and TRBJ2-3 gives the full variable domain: KAGVTQTPRYLIKTRGQQVTLSCSPISGHRSVSWYQQTPGQGLQFLFEYFSETQRNKGNFPGRFSGRQFSNSRSEMNVSTLELGDSALYLCASSLLVEDTQYFGPGTRLTVL.

The CDR3 DNA reads as TGTGCCAGCAGCCTACGAGGAGCCGGAGCTAGCTCCTACGAGCAGTACTTC. Translated, it gives CASSLRGAGASSYEQYF. The chain uses TRBV7-8 and TRBJ2-7; D call uncertain. V shed 5 bases and J shed 0 bases, with 20 bases lying between them. The CDR3 has 17 amino acids. Germline CDR1 is SGHVS and CDR2 is FQNEAQ. Filled out from reference TRBV7-8 and TRBJ2-7, the complete variable domain reads GAGVSQSPRYKVAKRGQDVALRCDPISGHVSLFWYQQALGQGPEFLTYFQNEAQLDKSGLPSDRFFAERPEGSVSTLKIQRTQQEDSAVYLCASSLRGAGASSYEQYFGPGTRLTVT.

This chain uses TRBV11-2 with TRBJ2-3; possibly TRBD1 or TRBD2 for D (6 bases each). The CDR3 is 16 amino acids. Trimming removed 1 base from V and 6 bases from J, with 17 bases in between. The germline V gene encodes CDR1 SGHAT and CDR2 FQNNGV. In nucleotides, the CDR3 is TGTGCCAGCAGCTTAGGGGGGGCAGCAGGGGTGGATACGCAGTATTTT. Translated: CASSLGGAAGVDTQYF.

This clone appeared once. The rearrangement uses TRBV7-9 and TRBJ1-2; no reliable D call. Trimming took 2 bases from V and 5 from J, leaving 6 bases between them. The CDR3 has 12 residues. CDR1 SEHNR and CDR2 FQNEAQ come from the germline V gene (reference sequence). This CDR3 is CASSLREYGYTF. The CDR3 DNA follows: TGTGCCAGCAGCTTAAGAGAATATGGCTACACCTTC.

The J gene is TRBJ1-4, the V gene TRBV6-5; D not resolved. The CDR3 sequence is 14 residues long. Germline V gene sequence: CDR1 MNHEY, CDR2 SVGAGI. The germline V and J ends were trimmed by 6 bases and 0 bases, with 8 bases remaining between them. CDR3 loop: CASREDATNEKLFF. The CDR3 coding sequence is TGTGCCAGCAGGGAGGATGCAACTAATGAAAAACTGTTTTTT.

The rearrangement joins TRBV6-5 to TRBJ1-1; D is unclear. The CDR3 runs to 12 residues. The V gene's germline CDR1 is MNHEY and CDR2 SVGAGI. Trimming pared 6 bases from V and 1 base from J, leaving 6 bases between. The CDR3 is CASRTGNTEAFF. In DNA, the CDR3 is TGTGCCAGCAGAACGGGGAACACTGAAGCTTTCTTT.

The CDR3 region has the DNA TGTGCCAGCTCACCGGAGGCAAATCAGCCCCAGCATTTT. This sequence encodes CASSPEANQPQHF. V usage is TRBV18 and J usage is TRBJ1-5, with no clear D. Looked up from germline, CDR1 is KGHSH and CDR2 is LQKENI. The V and J ends lost 3 bases and 4 bases respectively, with 7 bases between them. There are 13 residues in the CDR3.

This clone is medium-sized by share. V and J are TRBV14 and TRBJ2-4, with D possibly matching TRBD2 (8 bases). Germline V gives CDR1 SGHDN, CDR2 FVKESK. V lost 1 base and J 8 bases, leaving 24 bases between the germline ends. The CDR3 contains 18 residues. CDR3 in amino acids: CASSQATGTRSFLDIQYF. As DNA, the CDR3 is TGTGCCAGCAGCCAAGCGACAGGGACTAGATCTTTTTTAGACATTCAGTACTTC.

For the CDR3, the DNA is TGTGCCAGCAGGGACGGGCCGGATAGAATGAACACTGAAGCTTTCTTT. Protein sequence: CASRDGPDRMNTEAFF. This chain links TRBV2 with TRBJ1-1; unclear D gene. This CDR3 is built from 16 residues. V was clipped by 6 bases and J by 0 bases, with 17 bases between them. Per germline, CDR1 SNHLY and CDR2 FYNNEI. Complete variable domain (other parts from reference TRBV2 and TRBJ1-1): EPEVTQTPSHQVTQMGQEVILRCVPISNHLYFYWYRQILGQKVEFLVSFYNNEISEKSEIFDDQFSVERPDGSNFTLKIRSTKLEDSAMYFCASRDGPDRMNTEAFFGQGTRLTVV.

In nucleotides, the CDR3 is TGTGCCAGCAGCCAGGACAGTGGAGAGACCCAGTACTTC. Translating gives CASSQDSGETQYF. V gene TRBV7-9 combines with J gene TRBJ2-5; the D gene is possibly TRBD1 (6 bases). This CDR3 spans 13 amino acids. Germline V gene sequence: CDR1 SEHNR, CDR2 FQNEAQ (reference sequence). The V end lost 5 bases, the J end lost 4 bases, and 11 bases lay between the germline ends.

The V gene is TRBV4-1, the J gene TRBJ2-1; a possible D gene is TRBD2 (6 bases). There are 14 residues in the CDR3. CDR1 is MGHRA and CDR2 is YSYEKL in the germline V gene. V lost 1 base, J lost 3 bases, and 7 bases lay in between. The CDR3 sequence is CASSQAGSYNEQFF. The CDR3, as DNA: TGCGCCAGCAGCCAAGCCGGGAGCTACAATGAGCAGTTCTTC.

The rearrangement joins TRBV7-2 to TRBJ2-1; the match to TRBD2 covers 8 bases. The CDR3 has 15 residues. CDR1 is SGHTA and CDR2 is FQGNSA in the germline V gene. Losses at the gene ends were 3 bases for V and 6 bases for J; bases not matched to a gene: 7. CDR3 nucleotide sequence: TGTGCCAGCAGCTTCCAAGGACTAGCAGTCAATGAGCAGTTCTTC. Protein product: CASSFQGLAVNEQFF.

CDR3 sequence reads: CATSRDLDRGGYTF. CDR3 DNA: TGTGCCACCAGCAGAGATCTCGATAGGGGTGGCTACACCTTC. This chain connects TRBV15 to TRBJ1-2; a possible D gene is TRBD1 (5 bases). Trimming left V 0 bases short and J 7 bases short, with 12 bases between. The CDR3 is 14 amino acids. Per germline, CDR1 LNHNV and CDR2 YYDKDF (reference sequence). The full variable domain, in which reference TRBV15 and TRBJ1-2 provide the parts outside the CDR3, is DAMVIQNPRYQVTQFGKPVTLSCSQTLNHNVMYWYQQKSSQAPKLLFHYYDKDFNNEADTPDNFQSRRPNTSFCFLDIRSPGLGDTAMYLCATSRDLDRGGYTFGSGTRLTVV.

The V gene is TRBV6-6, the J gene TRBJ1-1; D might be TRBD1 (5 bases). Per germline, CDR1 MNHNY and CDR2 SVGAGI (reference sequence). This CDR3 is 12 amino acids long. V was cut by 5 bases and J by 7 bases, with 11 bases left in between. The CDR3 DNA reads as TGTGCCAGCAGTGGAGGGGCCCTTGAAGCTTTCTTT. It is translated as CASSGGALEAFF.

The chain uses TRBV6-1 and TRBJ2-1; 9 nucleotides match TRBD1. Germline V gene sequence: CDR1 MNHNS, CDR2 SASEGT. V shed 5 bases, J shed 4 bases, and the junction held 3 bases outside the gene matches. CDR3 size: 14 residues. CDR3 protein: CASSTGGQYNEQFF. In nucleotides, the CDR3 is TGTGCCAGCAGTACAGGGGGCCAATACAATGAGCAGTTCTTC.

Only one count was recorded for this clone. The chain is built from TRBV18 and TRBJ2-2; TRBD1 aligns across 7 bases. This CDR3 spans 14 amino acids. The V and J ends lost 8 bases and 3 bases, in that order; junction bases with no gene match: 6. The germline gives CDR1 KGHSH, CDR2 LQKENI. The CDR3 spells CASPRGTDTGELFF. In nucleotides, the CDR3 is TGTGCCAGCCCCAGGGGGACGGACACCGGGGAGCTGTTTTTT. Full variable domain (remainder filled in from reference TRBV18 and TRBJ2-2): NAGVMQNPRHLVRRRGQEARLRCSPMKGHSHVYWYRQLPEEGLKFMVYLQKENIIDESGMPKERFSAEFPKEGPSILRIQQVVRGDSAAYFCASPRGTDTGELFFGEGSRLTVL.

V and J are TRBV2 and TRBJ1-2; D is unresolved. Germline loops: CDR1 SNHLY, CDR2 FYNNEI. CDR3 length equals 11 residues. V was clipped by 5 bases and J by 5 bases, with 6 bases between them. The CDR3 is CASSRSYGYTF. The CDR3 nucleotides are TGTGCCAGCAGTAGGTCTTATGGCTACACCTTC.